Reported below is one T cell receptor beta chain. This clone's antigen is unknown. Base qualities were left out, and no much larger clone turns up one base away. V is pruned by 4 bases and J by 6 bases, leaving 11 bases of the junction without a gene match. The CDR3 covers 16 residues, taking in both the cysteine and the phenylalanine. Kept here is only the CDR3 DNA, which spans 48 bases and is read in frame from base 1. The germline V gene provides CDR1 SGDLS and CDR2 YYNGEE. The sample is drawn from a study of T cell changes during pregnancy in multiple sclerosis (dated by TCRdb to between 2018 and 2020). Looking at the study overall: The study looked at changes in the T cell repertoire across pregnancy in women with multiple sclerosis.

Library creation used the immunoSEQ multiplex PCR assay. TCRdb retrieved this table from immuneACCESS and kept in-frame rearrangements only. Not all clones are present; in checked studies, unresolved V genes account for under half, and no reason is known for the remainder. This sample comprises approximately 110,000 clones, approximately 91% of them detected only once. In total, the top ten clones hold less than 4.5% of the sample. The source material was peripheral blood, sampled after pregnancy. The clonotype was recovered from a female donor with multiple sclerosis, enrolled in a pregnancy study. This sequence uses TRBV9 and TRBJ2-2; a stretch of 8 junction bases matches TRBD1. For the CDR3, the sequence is CASSPPSQGAAGELFF. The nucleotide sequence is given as TGTGCCAGCAGCCCACCATCGCAGGGGGCAGCCGGGGAGCTGTTTTTT.